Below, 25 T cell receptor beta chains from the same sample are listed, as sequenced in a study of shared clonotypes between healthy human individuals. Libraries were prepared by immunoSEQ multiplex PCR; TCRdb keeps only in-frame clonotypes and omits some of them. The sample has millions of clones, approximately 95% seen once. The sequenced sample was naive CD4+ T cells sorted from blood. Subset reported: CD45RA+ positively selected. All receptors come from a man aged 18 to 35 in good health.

The CDR3 reads CASSPQPEAYYEQYF. CDR3 nucleotides: TGTGCCAGCAGTCCTCAGCCTGAGGCCTACTACGAGCAGTACTTC. This chain uses TRBV6-5 with TRBJ2-7; unclear D gene. The CDR3 spans 15 residues. The V gene lost 5 bases and the J gene lost 3 bases, with 17 bases spanning the gap. Germline lookup yields CDR1 MNHEY and CDR2 SVGAGI.

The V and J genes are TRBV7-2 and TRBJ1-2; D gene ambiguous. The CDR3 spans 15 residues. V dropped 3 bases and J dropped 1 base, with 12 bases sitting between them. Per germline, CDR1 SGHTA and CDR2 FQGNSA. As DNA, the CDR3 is TGTGCCAGCAGCTTGGGCACGGACCTTAACTATGGCTACACCTTC. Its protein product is CASSLGTDLNYGYTF.

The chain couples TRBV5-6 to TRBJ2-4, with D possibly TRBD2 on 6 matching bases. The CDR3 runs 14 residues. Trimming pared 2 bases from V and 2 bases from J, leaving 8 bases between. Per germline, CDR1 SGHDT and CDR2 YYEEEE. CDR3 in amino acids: CASSFRGSKNIQYF. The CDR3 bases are TGTGCCAGCAGCTTCCGGGGGTCCAAAAACATTCAGTACTTC.

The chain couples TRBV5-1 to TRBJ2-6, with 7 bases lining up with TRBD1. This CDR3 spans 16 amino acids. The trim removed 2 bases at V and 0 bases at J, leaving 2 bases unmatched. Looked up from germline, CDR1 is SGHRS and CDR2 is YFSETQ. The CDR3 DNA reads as TGCGCCAGCAGCTTCACAGGGGACTCTGGGGCCAACGTCCTGACTTTC. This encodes CASSFTGDSGANVLTF.

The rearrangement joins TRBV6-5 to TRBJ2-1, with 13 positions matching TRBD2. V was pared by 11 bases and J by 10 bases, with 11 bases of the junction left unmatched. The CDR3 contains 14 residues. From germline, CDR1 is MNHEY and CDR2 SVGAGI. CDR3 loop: CAARTSGGQNEQFF. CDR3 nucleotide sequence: TGTGCCGCGCGGACTAGCGGGGGTCAGAACGAGCAGTTCTTC.

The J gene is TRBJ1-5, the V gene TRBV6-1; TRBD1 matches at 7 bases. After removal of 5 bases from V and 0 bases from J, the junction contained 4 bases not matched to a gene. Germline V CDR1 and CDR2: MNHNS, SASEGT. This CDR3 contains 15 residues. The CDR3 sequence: CASSIQGISNQPQHF. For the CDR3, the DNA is TGTGCCAGCAGTATACAGGGGATTAGCAATCAGCCCCAGCATTTT.

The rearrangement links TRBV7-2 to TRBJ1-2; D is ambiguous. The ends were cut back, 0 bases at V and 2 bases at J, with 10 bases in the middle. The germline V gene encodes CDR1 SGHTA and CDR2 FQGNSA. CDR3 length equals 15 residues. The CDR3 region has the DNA TGTGCCAGCAGCTTAGCGTGGAACGCAAACTATGGCTACACCTTC. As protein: CASSLAWNANYGYTF.

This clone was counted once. The chain's CDR3 is CASSQASRGFF. The CDR3 DNA sequence: TGTGCCAGCAGTCAGGCTTCCCGAGGGTTCTTC. This sequence joins TRBV2 and TRBJ2-1; D gene uncertain. The CDR3 extends over 11 amino acids. In germline, CDR1 is SNHLY, CDR2 FYNNEI. Trimming shortened V by 5 bases and J by 15 bases, and 14 bases separated the two germline ends.

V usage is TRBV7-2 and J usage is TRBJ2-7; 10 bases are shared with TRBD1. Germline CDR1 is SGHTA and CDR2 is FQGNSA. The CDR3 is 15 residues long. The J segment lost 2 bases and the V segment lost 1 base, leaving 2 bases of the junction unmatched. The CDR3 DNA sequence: TGTGCCAGCAGCTTAGACGGGACAGGGGCCTACGAGCAGTACTTC. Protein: CASSLDGTGAYEQYF.

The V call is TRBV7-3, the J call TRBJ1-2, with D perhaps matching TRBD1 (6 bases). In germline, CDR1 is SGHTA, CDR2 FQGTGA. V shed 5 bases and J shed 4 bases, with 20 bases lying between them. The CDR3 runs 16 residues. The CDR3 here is CASSPQTGNLGYGYTF. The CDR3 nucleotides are TGTGCCAGCAGCCCTCAAACAGGGAATTTAGGCTATGGCTACACCTTC.

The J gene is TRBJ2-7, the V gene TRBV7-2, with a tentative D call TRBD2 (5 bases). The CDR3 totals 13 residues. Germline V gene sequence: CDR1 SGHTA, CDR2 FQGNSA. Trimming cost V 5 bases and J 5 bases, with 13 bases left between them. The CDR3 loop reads CASSPWGVNEQYF. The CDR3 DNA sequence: TGTGCCAGCAGCCCTTGGGGAGTCAACGAGCAGTACTTC.

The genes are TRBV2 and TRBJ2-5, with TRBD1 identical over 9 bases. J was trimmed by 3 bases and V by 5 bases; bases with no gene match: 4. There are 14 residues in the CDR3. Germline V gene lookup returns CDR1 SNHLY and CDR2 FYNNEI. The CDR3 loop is CASSPDRGEETQYF. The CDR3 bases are TGTGCCAGCAGTCCTGACAGGGGGGAAGAGACCCAGTACTTC.

In DNA form, the CDR3 reads TGTGCCAGCAGCCCCCAGAACACAGATACGCAGTATTTT. Translation: CASSPQNTDTQYF. The chain combines TRBV7-8 with TRBJ2-3, with no clear D. The V and J ends lost 5 bases and 2 bases respectively, with 8 bases between them. Germline V gene data show CDR1 as SGHVS and CDR2 as FQNEAQ. CDR3 length: 13 residues.

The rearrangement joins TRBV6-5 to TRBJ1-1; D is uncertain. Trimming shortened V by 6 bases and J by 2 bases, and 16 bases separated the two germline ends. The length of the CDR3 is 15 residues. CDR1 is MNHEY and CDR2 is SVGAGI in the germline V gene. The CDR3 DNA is TGTGCCAGCAGCCTACTCGGGCTGGGAAACACTGAAGCTTTCTTT. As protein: CASSLLGLGNTEAFF.

The CDR3: CASTLGATYNEQFF. CDR3 coding DNA: TGTGCCAGCACCCTCGGGGCTACCTACAATGAGCAGTTCTTC. The chain is built from TRBV7-9 and TRBJ2-1, with D perhaps matching TRBD1 or TRBD2 (5 bases each). Looked up from germline, CDR1 is SEHNR and CDR2 is FQNEAQ (reference sequence). Trimming pared 7 bases from V and 2 bases from J, leaving 12 bases between. The length of the CDR3 is 14 residues.

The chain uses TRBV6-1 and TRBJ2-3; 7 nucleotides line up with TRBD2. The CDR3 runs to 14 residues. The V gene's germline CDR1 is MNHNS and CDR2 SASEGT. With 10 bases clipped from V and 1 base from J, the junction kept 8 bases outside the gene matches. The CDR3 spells CATSRGGGTDTQYF. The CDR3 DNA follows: TGTGCCACCTCTCGGGGAGGGGGCACAGATACGCAGTATTTT.

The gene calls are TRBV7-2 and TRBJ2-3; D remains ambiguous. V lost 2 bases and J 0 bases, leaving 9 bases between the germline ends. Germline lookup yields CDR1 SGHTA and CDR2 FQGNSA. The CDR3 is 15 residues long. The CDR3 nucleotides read TGTGCCAGCAGCTTAACGTTCCTTAGCACAGATACGCAGTATTTT. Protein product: CASSLTFLSTDTQYF.

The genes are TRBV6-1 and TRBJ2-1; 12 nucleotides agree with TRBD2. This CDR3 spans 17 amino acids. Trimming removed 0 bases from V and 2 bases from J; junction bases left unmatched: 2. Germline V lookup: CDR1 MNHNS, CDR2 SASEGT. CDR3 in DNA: TGTGCCAGCAGTGAAGCTCCTAGCGGGGGGGCCTACAATGAGCAGTTCTTC. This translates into CASSEAPSGGAYNEQFF.

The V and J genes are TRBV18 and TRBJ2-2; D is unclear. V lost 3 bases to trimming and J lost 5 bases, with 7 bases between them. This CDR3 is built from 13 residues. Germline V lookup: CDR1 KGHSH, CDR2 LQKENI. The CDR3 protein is CASSPQVTGELFF. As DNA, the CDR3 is TGTGCCAGCTCACCTCAGGTTACCGGGGAGCTGTTTTTT. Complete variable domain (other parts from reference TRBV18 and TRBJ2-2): NAGVMQNPRHLVRRRGQEARLRCSPMKGHSHVYWYRQLPEEGLKFMVYLQKENIIDESGMPKERFSAEFPKEGPSILRIQQVVRGDSAAYFCASSPQVTGELFFGEGSRLTVL.

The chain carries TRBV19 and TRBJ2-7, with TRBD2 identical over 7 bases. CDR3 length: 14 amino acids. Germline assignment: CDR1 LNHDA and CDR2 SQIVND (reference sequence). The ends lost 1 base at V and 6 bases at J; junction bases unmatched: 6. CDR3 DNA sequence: TGTGCCAGTAGTATAGGGGGAGGGGTTGGCGAGCAGTACTTC. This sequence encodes CASSIGGGVGEQYF.

CDR3 region: CASSPELPGGGETQYF. The CDR3 DNA reads as TGTGCCAGCAGCCCAGAGCTTCCAGGGGGCGGAGAGACCCAGTACTTC. The chain has TRBV7-2 and TRBJ2-5; 8 nucleotides agree with TRBD1. V shed 5 bases, J shed 4 bases, and the junction held 12 bases outside the gene matches. The CDR3 is made up of 16 amino acids. Germline V gives CDR1 SGHTA, CDR2 FQGNSA.

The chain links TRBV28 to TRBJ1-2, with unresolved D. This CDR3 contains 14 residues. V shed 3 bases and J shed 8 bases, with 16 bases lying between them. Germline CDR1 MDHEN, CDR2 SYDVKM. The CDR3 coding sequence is TGTGCCAGCAGTTTCTCAACACCGTCGGTCGGCTACACCTTC. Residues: CASSFSTPSVGYTF.

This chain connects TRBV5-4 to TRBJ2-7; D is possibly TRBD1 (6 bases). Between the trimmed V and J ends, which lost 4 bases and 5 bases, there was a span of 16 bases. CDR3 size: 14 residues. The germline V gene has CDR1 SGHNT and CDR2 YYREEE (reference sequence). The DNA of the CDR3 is TGTGCCAGCAGCAGAATGGACAGAGGCGACGAGCAGTACTTC. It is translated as CASSRMDRGDEQYF.

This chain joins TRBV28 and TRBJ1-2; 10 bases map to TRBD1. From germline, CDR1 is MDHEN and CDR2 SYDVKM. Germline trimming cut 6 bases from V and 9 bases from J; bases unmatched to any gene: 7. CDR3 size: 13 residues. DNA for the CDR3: TGTGCCAGCAGAGGACAGGGGGGTGGCAGCTACACCTTC. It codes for CASRGQGGGSYTF.

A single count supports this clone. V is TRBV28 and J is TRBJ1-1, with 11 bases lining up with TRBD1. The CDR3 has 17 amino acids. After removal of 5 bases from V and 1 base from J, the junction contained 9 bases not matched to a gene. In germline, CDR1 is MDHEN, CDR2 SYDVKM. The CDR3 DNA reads TGTGCCAGCAGTCTGGTCCCGGGACAGGGGGGGAACACTGAAGCTTTCTTT. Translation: CASSLVPGQGGNTEAFF.